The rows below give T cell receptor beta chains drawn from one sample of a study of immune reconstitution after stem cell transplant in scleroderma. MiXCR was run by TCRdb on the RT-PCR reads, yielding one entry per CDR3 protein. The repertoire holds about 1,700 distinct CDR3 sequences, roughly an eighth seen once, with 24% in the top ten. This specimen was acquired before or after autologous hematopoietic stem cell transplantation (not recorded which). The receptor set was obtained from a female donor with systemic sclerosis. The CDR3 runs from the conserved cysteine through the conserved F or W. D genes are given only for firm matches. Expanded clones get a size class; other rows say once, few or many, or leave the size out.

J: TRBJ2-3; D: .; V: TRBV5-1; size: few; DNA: TGCGCCAGCAGCTTGGGGAGGGCGGCAGCCCCAGATACGCAGTATTTT; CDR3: CASSLGRAAAPDTQYF
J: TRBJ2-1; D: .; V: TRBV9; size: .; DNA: TGTGCCAGCAGCGTATACCCGACGACCCTAGCGAACTACAATGAGCAGTTCTTC; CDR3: CASSVYPTTLANYNEQFF
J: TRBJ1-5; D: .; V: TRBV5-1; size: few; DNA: TGCGCCAGCAGCTTGGGGCTAAGGAGCAATCAGCCCCAGCATTTT; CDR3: CASSLGLRSNQPQHF
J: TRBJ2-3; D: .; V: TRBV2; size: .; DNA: TGTGCCAGCGAGGCCGGGACCTCTAGCACAGATACGCAGTATTTT; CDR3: CASEAGTSSTDTQYF
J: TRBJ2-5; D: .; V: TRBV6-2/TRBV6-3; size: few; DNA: TGTGCCAGCAGTAACCCTCTTGTAACTTACCAAGAGACCCAGTACTTC; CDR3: CASSNPLVTYQETQYF
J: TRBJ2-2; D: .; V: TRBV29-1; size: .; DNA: TGCAGCGTTGATCTGCAGGCGACCGGGGAGCTGTTTTTT; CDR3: CSVDLQATGELFF
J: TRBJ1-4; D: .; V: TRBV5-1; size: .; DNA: TGCGCCAGCAGCTTGGCCGGGACTGTAAATGAAAAACTGTTTTTT; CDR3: CASSLAGTVNEKLFF
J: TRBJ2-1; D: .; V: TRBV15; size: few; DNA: TGTGCCACCAGGACGGGCGAGTACTCCTTCAATGAGCAGTTCTTC; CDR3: CATRTGEYSFNEQFF
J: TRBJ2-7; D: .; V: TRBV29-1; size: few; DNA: TGCAGCGTTGAATACTTGGACAGATACGAGCAGTACTTC; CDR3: CSVEYLDRYEQYF
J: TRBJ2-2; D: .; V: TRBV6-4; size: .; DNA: TGTGCCAGCAGTGTAAAGAACACCGGGGAGCTGTTTTTT; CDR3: CASSVKNTGELFF
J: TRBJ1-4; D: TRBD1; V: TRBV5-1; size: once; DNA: TGCGCCAGCGGCCCTGGACAGGGAGTAAAACTGTTTTTT; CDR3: CASGPGQGVKLFF
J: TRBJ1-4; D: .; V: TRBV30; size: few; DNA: TGTGCCTGGACTGGACGGTCTGAAAAACTGTTTTTT; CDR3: CAWTGRSEKLFF
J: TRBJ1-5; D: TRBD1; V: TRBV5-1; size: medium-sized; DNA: TGCGCCAGCAGCACCGGGACAGAGAGCAATCAGCCCCAGCATTTT; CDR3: CASSTGTESNQPQHF
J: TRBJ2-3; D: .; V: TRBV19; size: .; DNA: TGTGCCAGTAGTATAGATCGGGACAGCACAGATACGCAGTATTTT; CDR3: CASSIDRDSTDTQYF
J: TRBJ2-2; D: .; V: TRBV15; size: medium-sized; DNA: TGTGCCACCCATAACAGGGATAGCACCGGGGAGCTGTTTTTT; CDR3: CATHNRDSTGELFF
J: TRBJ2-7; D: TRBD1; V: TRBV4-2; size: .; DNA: TGTGCCAGCAGCCAGGGGACAGGGGACTACGAGCAGTACTTC; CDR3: CASSQGTGDYEQYF
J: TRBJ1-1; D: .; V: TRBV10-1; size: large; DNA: TGCGCCAGCAGGGAGGAGAGGTACACTGAAGCTTTCTTT; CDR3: CASREERYTEAFF
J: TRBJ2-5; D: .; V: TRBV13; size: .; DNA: TGTGCCAGCAGCTCCTGGGCGGCGCTACAAGAGACCCAGTACTTC; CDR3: CASSSWAALQETQYF
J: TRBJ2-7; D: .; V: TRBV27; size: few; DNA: TGTGCCAGCAGTAGGGCAGGGGGGACCTACGAGCAGTACTTC; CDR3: CASSRAGGTYEQYF
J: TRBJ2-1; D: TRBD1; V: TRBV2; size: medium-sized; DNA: TGTGCCAGCAGCGAACCAGGACAGGGCTTTAATGAGCAGTTCTTC; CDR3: CASSEPGQGFNEQFF
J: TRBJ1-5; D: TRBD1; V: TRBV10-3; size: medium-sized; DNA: TGTGCCATCAGTGACAGGACAGGGGATCAGCCCCAGCATTTT; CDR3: CAISDRTGDQPQHF
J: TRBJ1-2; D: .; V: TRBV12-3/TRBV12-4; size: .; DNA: TGTGCCAGCAGTCCAGGTTCAGCCGTCTATGGCTACACCTTC; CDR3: CASSPGSAVYGYTF
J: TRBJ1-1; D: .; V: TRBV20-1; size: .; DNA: TGCAGTGCCTCCTCGGATGGGGACACTGAAGCTTTCTTT; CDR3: CSASSDGDTEAFF
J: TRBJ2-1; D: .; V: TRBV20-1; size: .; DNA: TGCAGTGCTAGAGAGAGGTTAGGCACCCGGGGAAATGAGCAGTTCTTC; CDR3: CSARERLGTRGNEQFF
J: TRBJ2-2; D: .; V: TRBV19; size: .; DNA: TGTGCCAGTAGTACGGAATACACCGGGGAGCTGTTTTTT; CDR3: CASSTEYTGELFF
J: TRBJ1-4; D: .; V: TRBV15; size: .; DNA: TGTGCCACCAGCAAGGACAGTACAACTAATGAAAAACTGTTTTTT; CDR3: CATSKDSTTNEKLFF
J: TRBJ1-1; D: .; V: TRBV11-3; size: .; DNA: TGTGCCAGCAGCTTAGGCTCGGGTGGTAGGGTGGTGAACACTGAAGCTTTCTTT; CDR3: CASSLGSGGRVVNTEAFF
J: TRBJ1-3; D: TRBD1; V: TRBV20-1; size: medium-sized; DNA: TGCAGTGCTAATTTCCCGACAGGGAGCTCTGGAAACACCATATATTTT; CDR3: CSANFPTGSSGNTIYF